Below, 27 T cell receptor beta chains from the same sample are listed, as sequenced in a study of T cell changes during pregnancy in multiple sclerosis (dated by TCRdb to between 2019 and 2020). The library was made by the immunoSEQ multiplex PCR assay. TCRdb retrieved this table from immuneACCESS and kept in-frame rearrangements only. Not all clones are present; in checked studies, unresolved V genes account for under half, and no reason is known for the remainder. This sample lists about 50,000 clones; about 93% were detected once. The ten largest account for 0.39% of the sample. This material consisted of CD4+ T cells from peripheral blood mononuclear cells, taken after pregnancy. The receptor source for this set is a female donor with multiple sclerosis, enrolled in a pregnancy study.

There are a few counts of this clone. This chain links TRBV7-8 with TRBJ2-1, with 15 positions matching TRBD2. The CDR3 covers 16 residues. CDR1 is SGHVS and CDR2 is FQNEAQ in the germline V gene. Trimming removed 4 bases from V and 7 bases from J; junction bases left unmatched: 5. The CDR3 here is CASSSAGTSGRNEQFF. The CDR3 region has the DNA TGTGCCAGCAGCTCTGCCGGGACTAGCGGGAGGAATGAGCAGTTCTTC.

The chain links TRBV15 to TRBJ1-2, with D tentatively TRBD1 (5 bases). Germline CDR1 is LNHNV and CDR2 is YYDKDF (reference sequence). The germline V and J ends were trimmed by 6 bases and 4 bases, with 12 bases remaining between them. The CDR3 has 13 residues. CDR3 in DNA: TGTGCCACCAGAGGGACGGGAGGCTATGGCTACACCTTC. Protein sequence: CATRGTGGYGYTF.

The chain combines TRBV5-1 with TRBJ2-7; 9 positions match TRBD2. V shed 5 bases, J shed 1 base, and the junction held 4 bases outside the gene matches. The CDR3 has 14 amino acids. Germline V gives CDR1 SGHRS, CDR2 YFSETQ. The CDR3 sequence is CASRLAGESYEQYF. Written as DNA, the CDR3 is TGCGCCAGCAGATTAGCGGGAGAATCCTACGAGCAGTACTTC.

This sequence joins TRBV6-5 and TRBJ2-7, with 8 bases aligning to TRBD2. V lost 6 bases to trimming and J lost 4 bases; unmatched junction nucleotides: 11. Germline V lookup: CDR1 MNHEY, CDR2 SVGAGI. The CDR3 has 15 residues. The CDR3 here is CASRIPVAGYYEQYF. The CDR3 DNA is TGTGCCAGCAGGATTCCGGTAGCGGGATATTACGAGCAGTACTTC.

This chain joins TRBV7-7 and TRBJ2-7; 7 bases fit TRBD1. The ends lost 0 bases at V and 2 bases at J; junction bases unmatched: 4. The CDR3 contains 15 residues. Germline CDR1 reads SSHAT; CDR2 reads FNYEAQ (reference sequence). The CDR3 protein is CASSLAPQGAYEQYF. The CDR3 coding sequence is TGTGCCAGCAGCTTAGCGCCCCAGGGGGCCTACGAGCAGTACTTC.

The chain uses TRBV19 and TRBJ2-1; 7 bases line up with TRBD1. This CDR3 contains 15 residues. CDR1 is LNHDA and CDR2 is SQIVND in the germline V gene (reference sequence). V gave up 2 bases and J gave up 7 bases; unmatched junction bases: 8. The CDR3: CASSIWSGRGNEQFF. CDR3 in DNA: TGTGCCAGTAGTATATGGTCGGGCAGGGGGAATGAGCAGTTCTTC.

The chain employs TRBV28 and TRBJ2-2, with no clear D. Germline V CDR1 and CDR2: MDHEN, SYDVKM. V was shortened by 3 bases and J by 8 bases, with 7 bases between the two germline ends. This CDR3 comprises 12 residues. DNA of the CDR3: TGTGCCAGCAGTTTTTATTCTGGGGAGCTGTTTTTT. This sequence encodes CASSFYSGELFF.

V is TRBV19 and J is TRBJ2-3, with 9 nucleotides matching TRBD2. CDR1 and CDR2 from the germline V gene are LNHDA and SQIVND (reference sequence). The CDR3 extends over 15 amino acids. Germline trimming cut 5 bases from V and 4 bases from J; bases unmatched to any gene: 7. In DNA form, the CDR3 reads TGTGCCAGTAGTCTCGGGACTAGCAGTTCAGATACGCAGTATTTT. Translating gives CASSLGTSSSDTQYF.

V and J are TRBV29-1 and TRBJ2-3; D may be TRBD2 (5 bases). This CDR3 region has 14 residues. Trimming removed 1 base at V and 4 bases at J, with 12 bases between. Germline V lookup: CDR1 SQVTM, CDR2 ANQGSEA. The CDR3 DNA reads TGCAGCGTTGAAGGTGGGAGAAACGCAGATACGCAGTATTTT. Protein sequence: CSVEGGRNADTQYF.

V gene TRBV7-5 combines with J gene TRBJ2-7; TRBD1, as called in the table, went unchecked against the DNA. TRBV7-5 is a pseudogene. The CDR3 is 21 residues long. The CDR3 reads CVRSSTSLRDRPSLFYYEQYF. The CDR3 bases are TGTGTCAGAAGCTCCACATCCCTTCGGGACAGGCCGTCCCTTTTTTACTACGAGCAGTACTTC.

The chain is built from TRBV6-5 and TRBJ2-2; 8 bases match TRBD2. The V segment lost 6 bases and the J segment 6 bases; nucleotides outside the gene matches: 6. Germline V lookup: CDR1 MNHEY, CDR2 SVGAGI. CDR3 length: 14 residues. The chain's CDR3 is CASSNRAGAGELFF. Here the CDR3 DNA reads TGTGCCAGCAGCAACCGAGCGGGAGCCGGGGAGCTGTTTTTT.

This chain uses TRBV7-8 with TRBJ2-5; TRBD1 matches 11 bases. The CDR3 is made up of 14 amino acids. CDR1 and CDR2 from the germline V gene are SGHVS and FQNEAQ. J gave up 7 bases and V 5 bases, and 6 bases lay outside the gene matches. CDR3 loop: CASSLGQGARTQYF. CDR3 coding DNA: TGTGCCAGCAGCCTAGGACAGGGGGCGCGGACCCAGTACTTC. The full variable domain, completed using reference TRBV7-8 and TRBJ2-5, is GAGVSQSPRYKVAKRGQDVALRCDPISGHVSLFWYQQALGQGPEFLTYFQNEAQLDKSGLPSDRFFAERPEGSVSTLKIQRTQQEDSAVYLCASSLGQGARTQYFGPGTRLLVL.

This clone was seen a handful of times. The chain joins TRBV7-8 to TRBJ2-7, with 9 positions matching TRBD1. The CDR3 contains 15 residues. Trimming removed 2 bases from V and 4 bases from J; junction bases left unmatched: 6. Germline V gene sequence: CDR1 SGHVS, CDR2 FQNEAQ. The DNA for the CDR3 is TGTGCCAGCAGCTTACAACAGGGGGCAAGGTACGAGCAGTACTTC. Its protein product is CASSLQQGARYEQYF.

The chain couples TRBV6-1 to TRBJ1-1, with D possibly matching TRBD1 (6 bases). CDR1 and CDR2 from the germline V gene are MNHNS and SASEGT. The CDR3 runs to 15 residues. The V end was cut by 8 bases, the J end by 7 bases, with 23 bases between. The CDR3 loop reads CASFRSYRARDEAFF. The CDR3 DNA reads as TGTGCCAGCTTCAGATCCTACAGGGCCCGGGATGAAGCTTTCTTT.

This rearrangement joins TRBV30 to TRBJ1-5; 8 nucleotides agree with TRBD1. Germline V lookup: CDR1 GTSNPN, CDR2 SVGIG (reference sequence). With 2 bases clipped from V and 0 bases from J, the junction kept 15 bases outside the gene matches. CDR3 length equals 19 residues. The CDR3 bases are TGTGCCTGGAGTATAAGGCAGGGGGCTCTCACTTATAGCAATCAGCCCCAGCATTTT. Translated, it gives CAWSIRQGALTYSNQPQHF. The full variable domain, with the rest looked up from reference TRBV30 and TRBJ1-5, is SQTIHQWPATLVQPVGSPLSLECTVEGTSNPNLYWYRQAAGRGLQLLFYSVGIGQISSEVPQNLSASRPQDRQFILSSKKLLLSDSGFYLCAWSIRQGALTYSNQPQHFGDGTRLSIL.

The chain uses TRBV28 and TRBJ2-1; 7 nucleotides agree with TRBD2. The CDR3 extends over 13 amino acids. Germline loops: CDR1 MDHEN, CDR2 SYDVKM. The junction had 7 bases not matched to a gene; V was cut back by 1 base and J by 13 bases. This CDR3 reads CASSLSARGDQFF. The CDR3, as DNA: TGTGCCAGCAGTTTATCCGCCCGGGGGGACCAGTTCTTC.

This rearrangement joins TRBV7-9 to TRBJ1-4, with a possible D match to TRBD1 (5 bases). CDR1 is SEHNR and CDR2 is FQNEAQ in the germline V gene (reference sequence). Trimming took 4 bases from V and 2 from J, leaving 8 bases between them. The CDR3 is 14 residues long. In DNA, the CDR3 is TGTGCCAGCAGCTCCCGACAGACTAATGAAAAACTGTTTTTT. As protein: CASSSRQTNEKLFF.

This rearrangement joins TRBV5-1 to TRBJ2-1; D unclear. Germline CDR1 and CDR2: SGHRS and YFSETQ. The V and J ends lost 0 bases and 6 bases respectively, with 7 bases between them. The CDR3 spans 13 residues. CDR3 sequence: CASSLAPSNEQFF. The CDR3 DNA is TGCGCCAGCAGCTTGGCCCCGAGCAATGAGCAGTTCTTC.

The chain joins TRBV14 to TRBJ2-2; 9 bases are a match to TRBD2. This CDR3 spans 17 amino acids. V was clipped by 1 base and J by 4 bases; unmatched bases: 7. The germline gives CDR1 SGHDN, CDR2 FVKESK. CDR3 DNA sequence: TGTGCCAGCAGCCAAGCGGGGCTAGCGGGAACCACCGGGGAGCTGTTTTTT. This encodes CASSQAGLAGTTGELFF.

V is TRBV7-9 and J is TRBJ2-1; 10 bases match TRBD1. With V trimmed by 5 bases and J by 7 bases, 5 bases remained unmatched. From germline, CDR1 is SEHNR and CDR2 FQNEAQ (reference sequence). The CDR3 contains 14 residues. CDR3 region: CASSQGQGWNEQFF. As DNA, the CDR3 is TGTGCCAGCAGCCAGGGACAGGGGTGGAATGAGCAGTTCTTC. Full variable domain (outside the CDR3, taken from reference TRBV7-9 and TRBJ2-1): DTGVSQNPRHKITKRGQNVTFRCDPISEHNRLYWYRQTLGQGPEFLTYFQNEAQLEKSRLLSDRFSAERPKGSFSTLEIQRTEQGDSAMYLCASSQGQGWNEQFFGPGTRLTVL.

In this sample, this clone turned up a few times. This chain joins TRBV7-8 and TRBJ2-7; the D gene is possibly TRBD1 (6 bases). This CDR3 has 12 residues. Trimming removed 10 bases from V and 7 bases from J, with 17 bases in between. Per germline, CDR1 SGHVS and CDR2 FQNEAQ. The CDR3 DNA is TGTGCCACCTCACAGGGCCCTAGAGAGCAGTACTTC. Its protein is CATSQGPREQYF.

The chain recombines TRBV28 with TRBJ2-4; perhaps TRBD2 as D (6 bases). The germline CDR1 and CDR2 sequences are MDHEN and SYDVKM. The CDR3 length is 18 residues. V was cut by 2 bases and J by 3 bases, with 20 bases left in between. The CDR3 region is CASSLPLTRSRGKNIQYF. CDR3 DNA: TGTGCCAGCAGTTTACCCCTGACTAGATCGCGGGGCAAAAACATTCAGTACTTC.

This chain links TRBV30 with TRBJ2-4; 8 bases line up with TRBD2. The germline V gene has CDR1 GTSNPN and CDR2 SVGIG (reference sequence). The ends lost 5 bases at V and 3 bases at J; junction bases unmatched: 3. This CDR3 is built from 13 residues. This CDR3 is CAWREGVKNIQYF. CDR3 DNA sequence: TGTGCCTGGCGGGAGGGGGTCAAAAACATTCAGTACTTC.

V gene TRBV19 combines with J gene TRBJ2-2; the match to TRBD2 covers 16 bases. Trimming cost V 5 bases and J 7 bases; bases outside gene matches: 16. Germline V gene sequence: CDR1 LNHDA, CDR2 SQIVND (reference sequence). This CDR3 is 20 amino acids long. Here the CDR3 reads CASSVRQAGTSGRAGGELFF. The CDR3 bases are TGTGCCAGTAGTGTCAGACAGGCCGGGACTAGCGGGAGGGCCGGCGGGGAGCTGTTTTTT.

This chain links TRBV7-8 with TRBJ1-4; 8 nucleotides match TRBD1. The CDR3 sequence is 16 residues long. V lost 1 base to trimming and J lost 0 bases; unmatched junction nucleotides: 1. Germline V gives CDR1 SGHVS, CDR2 FQNEAQ. In nucleotides, the CDR3 is TGTGCCAGCAGCTTAGTACAGGGGGCAACTAATGAAAAACTGTTTTTT. It is translated as CASSLVQGATNEKLFF.

This chain uses TRBV28 with TRBJ2-3; a possible D gene is TRBD1 (5 bases). V lost 6 bases and J 6 bases, leaving 10 bases between the germline ends. This CDR3 has 12 residues. In germline, CDR1 is MDHEN, CDR2 SYDVKM. The CDR3 protein is CASSRQLDTQYF. CDR3 nucleotides: TGTGCCAGCAGCAGACAGTTGGATACGCAGTATTTT.

The chain joins TRBV18 to TRBJ2-7; TRBD1 aligns across 9 bases. V was clipped by 5 bases and J by 5 bases; unmatched bases: 10. The germline gives CDR1 KGHSH, CDR2 LQKENI. The length of the CDR3 is 15 residues. In DNA, the CDR3 is TGTGCCAGCTCAAATACCGGGACAGGGTCCCACGAGCAGTACTTC. Protein sequence: CASSNTGTGSHEQYF.